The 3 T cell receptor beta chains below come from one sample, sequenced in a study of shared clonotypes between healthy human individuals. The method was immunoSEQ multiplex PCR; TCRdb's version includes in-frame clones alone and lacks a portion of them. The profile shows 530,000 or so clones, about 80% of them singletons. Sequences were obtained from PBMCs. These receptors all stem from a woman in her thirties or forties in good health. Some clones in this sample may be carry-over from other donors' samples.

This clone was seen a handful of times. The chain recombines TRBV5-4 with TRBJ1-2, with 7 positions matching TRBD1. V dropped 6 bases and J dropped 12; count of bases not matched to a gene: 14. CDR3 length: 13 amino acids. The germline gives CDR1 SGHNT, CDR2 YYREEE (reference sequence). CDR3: CASTGPGRTGDTF. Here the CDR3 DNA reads TGTGCCAGCACCGGCCCCGGACGTACAGGGGACACCTTC.

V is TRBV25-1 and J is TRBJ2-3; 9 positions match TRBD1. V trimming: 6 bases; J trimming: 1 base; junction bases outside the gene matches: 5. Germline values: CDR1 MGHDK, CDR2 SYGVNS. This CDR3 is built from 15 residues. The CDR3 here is CASRAGDRGTDTQYF. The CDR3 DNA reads TGTGCCAGCAGGGCCGGGGACAGGGGCACAGATACGCAGTATTTT.

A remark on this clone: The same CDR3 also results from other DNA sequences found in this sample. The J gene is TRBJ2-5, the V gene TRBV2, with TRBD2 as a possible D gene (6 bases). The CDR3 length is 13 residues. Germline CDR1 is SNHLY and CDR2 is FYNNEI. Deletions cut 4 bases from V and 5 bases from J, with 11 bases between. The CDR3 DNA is TGTGCCAGCAGTGGTAGGGGAGGCGAGACCCAGTACTTC. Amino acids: CASSGRGGETQYF. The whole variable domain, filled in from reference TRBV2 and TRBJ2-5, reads EPEVTQTPSHQVTQMGQEVILRCVPISNHLYFYWYRQILGQKVEFLVSFYNNEISEKSEIFDDQFSVERPDGSNFTLKIRSTKLEDSAMYFCASSGRGGETQYFGPGTRLLVL.